What follows are 2 T cell receptor beta chains derived from one specimen sequenced in a study of blood T cell repertoires in COVID-19. Sequenced by immunoSEQ multiplex PCR; TCRdb stores in-frame clones only, minus some. In the table there are over 250,000 clones, about 88% of which are singletons. The source material was PBMCs or T cells enriched from blood (not recorded which). These receptors were collected from a woman aged 50 to 60 who had recovered from COVID-19.

This chain uses TRBV6-4 with TRBJ2-2; the D gene is possibly TRBD1 (6 bases). The CDR3 covers 14 residues. Germline assignment: CDR1 MRHNA and CDR2 SNTAGT. Trimming removed 3 bases from V and 3 bases from J, with 8 bases in between. The CDR3 DNA sequence: TGTGCCAGCAGTGAACAGGGCTACACCGGGGAGCTGTTTTTT. This codes for CASSEQGYTGELFF.

With respect to this clone: The same CDR3 arises from other DNA sequences in this sample as well. The V gene is TRBV19, the J gene TRBJ2-7; D unresolved. Germline CDR1 LNHDA, CDR2 SQIVND (reference sequence). There are 15 residues in the CDR3. Trimming removed 0 bases at V and 1 base at J, with 10 bases between. The CDR3 DNA follows: TGTGCCAGTAGTATAGACCGCGGAATATCCTACGAGCAGTACTTC. It specifies CASSIDRGISYEQYF.